The 16 T cell receptor beta chains listed next were all sequenced from one sample in a study of T-cell memory formation after mild COVID-19 (dated by TCRdb to about 2021). The library was obtained by 5' RACE. Instrument on record: Illumina NovaSeq 6000. TCRdb reran the public reads through fastp at Q25 and MiXCR, keeping productive beta chains. Each CDR3 protein gets just one entry, which takes the most common genes and DNA from the rows behind it. For this sample there are about 160,000 distinct CDR3 sequences; roughly a third appear just once. 12% of the sample goes to the ten largest clones. The sample consisted of PBMCs or a T cell subset sorted from them (not recorded which). These TCRs come from an adult woman who had mild COVID-19 (a few samples of this study predate the infection). The sample titles of this study are shuffled in the database, so cell type and time point are left out; the donor was told from shared clones.

Many counts were recorded for this clonotype. The chain recombines TRBV25-1 with TRBJ1-1; 7 positions agree with TRBD1. Trimming at V came to 5 bases and at J to 9 bases, leaving 6 bases not matched to a gene. The germline CDR1 and CDR2 sequences are MGHDK and SYGVNS. CDR3 length equals 12 residues. The CDR3, as DNA: TGTGCCAGCAGTACCAACAGGGGAAAAGCTTTCTTT. Its protein product is CASSTNRGKAFF.

This clonotype showed up just a few times. The CDR3 nucleotides are TGTGCCAGCAGCCTCACCGGGACAGGGGGTTATGAGCAGTTCTTC. The encoded protein is CASSLTGTGGYEQFF. V gene TRBV6-4 combines with J gene TRBJ2-1; 11 bases fit TRBD1. Per germline, CDR1 MRHNA and CDR2 SNTAGT. The ends lost 6 bases at V and 8 bases at J; junction bases unmatched: 9. The CDR3 contains 15 residues.

This clonotype was seen a handful of times. The gene calls are TRBV6-1 and TRBJ1-2; 7 positions agree with TRBD1. Germline loops: CDR1 MNHNS, CDR2 SASEGT. This CDR3 is built from 12 residues. The V segment lost 5 bases and the J segment 6 bases; nucleotides outside the gene matches: 3. The CDR3: CASSQGVNGYTF. For the CDR3, the DNA is TGTGCCAGCAGTCAGGGGGTGAATGGCTACACCTTC.

This clonotype appeared a few times. The chain has TRBV9 and TRBJ1-1; 7 nucleotides line up with TRBD1. Unmatched junction bases numbered 7, after V lost 0 bases and J lost 5 bases. Germline CDR1 and CDR2: SGDLS and YYNGEE. The CDR3 totals 15 residues. In nucleotides, the CDR3 is TGTGCCAGCAGCGTAGAGTCAGGGGGTCGGACTGAAGCTTTCTTT. Protein: CASSVESGGRTEAFF.

The chain carries TRBV20-1 and TRBJ1-1; D is perhaps TRBD1 (5 bases). The V gene lost 6 bases and the J gene lost 2 bases, with 10 bases spanning the gap. Germline V gives CDR1 DFQATT, CDR2 SNEGSKA (reference sequence). This CDR3 has 12 residues. The CDR3 protein is CSARRGNTEAFF. The CDR3 DNA sequence: TGCAGTGCCAGAAGGGGTAACACTGAAGCTTTCTTT.

V and J are TRBV19 and TRBJ2-3; D is uncertain. The CDR3 contains 15 residues. V was shortened by 6 bases and J by 2 bases, with 15 bases between the two germline ends. The germline V gene has CDR1 LNHDA and CDR2 SQIVND (reference sequence). CDR3 DNA sequence: TGTGCCAGTAGCCCCCTCCGGCGTTCCACAGATACGCAGTATTTT. Translation gives CASSPLRRSTDTQYF.

The rearrangement uses TRBV11-1 and TRBJ1-2; no firm D call. Germline V gene data show CDR1 as SGHAT and CDR2 as FQDESV (reference sequence). The CDR3 runs 17 residues. Trimming took off 1 base at V and 4 bases at J, with 19 bases between the two ends. CDR3 sequence reads: CASSLDGGWGSSYGYTF. The CDR3 bases are TGTGCCAGCAGCTTAGACGGTGGTTGGGGATCTAGCTATGGCTACACCTTC.

The chain employs TRBV7-9 and TRBJ2-4; a weak D match, TRBD2 (6 bases). Germline CDR1 is SEHNR and CDR2 is FQNEAQ (reference sequence). This CDR3 is built from 15 residues. The V end lost 5 bases, the J end lost 3 bases, and 14 bases lay between the germline ends. In nucleotides, the CDR3 is TGTGCCAGCAGCGGCCGGGACTTTGTCAAAAACATTCAGTACTTC. As protein: CASSGRDFVKNIQYF.

This sequence joins TRBV20-1 and TRBJ1-4; a possible D gene is TRBD1 (5 bases). V lost 6 bases, J lost 5 bases, and 28 bases lay in between. This CDR3 comprises 18 residues. Germline lookup yields CDR1 DFQATT and CDR2 SNEGSKA (reference sequence). CDR3 amino acids: CSAIVPQGVGNGNEKLFF. The DNA of the CDR3 is TGCAGTGCCATAGTACCGCAGGGTGTGGGGAACGGGAATGAAAAACTGTTTTTT.

This clonotype was counted a few times. This rearrangement joins TRBV7-2 to TRBJ1-5, with D perhaps matching TRBD1 (5 bases). V was shortened by 5 bases and J by 3 bases, with 17 bases between the two germline ends. CDR1 and CDR2 from the germline V gene are SGHTA and FQGNSA. The CDR3 runs 16 residues. The DNA of the CDR3 is TGTGCCAGCAGCCCTGACCAGGGTATCGTCAATCAGCCCCAGCATTTT. Translation gives CASSPDQGIVNQPQHF.

The V and J genes are TRBV6-2 or TRBV6-3 and TRBJ1-1; D not resolved. This CDR3 spans 14 amino acids. CDR1 and CDR2 (germline): MNHEY, SVGEGT. The germline V and J ends were trimmed by 7 bases and 0 bases, with 12 bases remaining between them. The CDR3 DNA is TGTGCCAGCACCCACTGGGGTATGAACACTGAAGCTTTCTTT. Its translation is CASTHWGMNTEAFF.

The V and J genes are TRBV7-2 and TRBJ1-1; D is unresolved. The CDR3 extends over 13 amino acids. Per germline, CDR1 SGHTA and CDR2 FQGNSA. V was shortened by 6 bases and J by 8 bases, with 16 bases between the two germline ends. The CDR3 nucleotides read TGTGCCAGCAGAGTTAGCGGTCGGGGAGAAGCTTTCTTT. This translates into CASRVSGRGEAFF.

The CDR3 DNA sequence: TGTGCTAGTGGTTCATATTTTATGGACAGGCCGAACCTTTATGGCTACACCTTC. This translates into CASGSYFMDRPNLYGYTF. This chain links TRBV12-5 with TRBJ1-2, with 7 bases identical to TRBD1. The CDR3 has 18 amino acids. The V gene's germline CDR1 is LGHNT and CDR2 FRNRAP. Trimming removed 4 bases from V and 5 bases from J; junction bases left unmatched: 19.

The chain is built from TRBV7-6 and TRBJ2-5; TRBD1 matches at 8 bases. This CDR3 has 16 amino acids. The V gene end was trimmed by 0 bases and the J gene end by 5 bases; junction bases not matched to a gene: 8. CDR1 and CDR2 (germline): SGHVS, FNYEAQ. The CDR3 loop is CASSLAGTGHGETQYF. The CDR3 coding sequence is TGTGCCAGCAGCTTAGCGGGGACAGGACACGGGGAGACCCAGTACTTC.

V is TRBV7-2 and J is TRBJ2-7; 8 bases are a match to TRBD2. The CDR3 consists of 15 residues. Germline CDR1 reads SGHTA; CDR2 reads FQGNSA. With V trimmed by 6 bases and J by 6 bases, 13 bases remained unmatched. The CDR3 DNA reads as TGTGCCAGCAGATTATCGGGGACTAGTGCCGGCGAGCAGTACTTC. Translated, it gives CASRLSGTSAGEQYF.

This clonotype has just a few counts. The V and J genes are TRBV7-8 and TRBJ2-7; TRBD1 agrees at 8 bases. V lost 4 bases, J lost 3 bases, and 8 bases stayed unmatched. Germline-derived CDR1 and CDR2 are SGHVS and FQNEAQ. This CDR3 spans 15 amino acids. CDR3 in amino acids: CASSSSGTGDYEQYF. The CDR3 coding sequence is TGTGCCAGCAGCTCGTCCGGGACAGGTGACTACGAGCAGTACTTC. Full variable domain (remainder filled in from reference TRBV7-8 and TRBJ2-7): GAGVSQSPRYKVAKRGQDVALRCDPISGHVSLFWYQQALGQGPEFLTYFQNEAQLDKSGLPSDRFFAERPEGSVSTLKIQRTQQEDSAVYLCASSSSGTGDYEQYFGPGTRLTVT.